This T cell receptor (beta chain) stems from a study of beta chain features in type 1 diabetes. Study-wide points: The naive, central memory and Treg TCRB repertoires of patients appeared to be more similar to one another than those of healthy donors. Amplification by PCR could prefer shorter templates, with the same effect in patients and controls.

Purity above 95% was achieved in all sorted populations. The germline V gene encodes CDR1 SGHTA and CDR2 FQGNSA. The V end lost 2 bases, the J end lost 0 bases, and 14 bases lay between the germline ends. The CDR3 spans 17 residues. The sequenced template was cDNA made from the entire isolated RNA. The method was immunoSEQ multiplex PCR; TCRdb's version includes in-frame clones alone and lacks a portion of them. The data show about 360,000 clones, roughly 12% seen once. In its sample, this clone was seen a few times. Its antigen remains unknown. The origin of this receptor is a man aged 18 to 29 in good health. Sequencing input: naive CD4+ T cells from blood. The chain couples TRBV7-2 to TRBJ1-5; D remains unclear. The CDR3 DNA reads TGTGCCAGCAGCTTAAAGATCTCCCCCTATAGCAATCAGCCCCAGCATTTT. Residues: CASSLKISPYSNQPQHF.